This record concerns one TCR beta chain sequence. This clone's antigen is unknown. No much larger clonotype is one base removed from it; base qualities were not supplied. TCRbeta CDR3 regions were amplified from genomic DNA using the immunoSEQ Assay, a bias-controlled multiplex PCR. In the authors' own workflow: The number of nucleated cells in each sample was estimated from the amplification of reference gene primers within the assay. Sequence reads were collapsed and filtered to measure the absolute abundance of every unique TCRbeta CDR3 rearrangement. Productive Simpson clonality was computed per sample as the square root of Simpson's diversity index over productive rearrangements. Not all clones reach the TCRdb copy of this immuneACCESS table, which keeps in-frame sequences only. Checked studies attribute under half of the gap to unresolved V genes and leave the rest unexplained. The V and J calls and the clone size are those of that table, but D and trimming were determined from the DNA. Here the sample has some 450,000 clones; around 90% occur a single time. The ten largest make up roughly 0.78% of the sample.

One collaborating source in Seattle enrolled patients while the patients were actively infected and followed the patients over time throughout the course of disease. Whole blood was collected in K2EDTA tubes by collaborating institutions according to the institutions' own protocols. For TCRbeta analysis, collaborators shipped samples in one of three forms: frozen whole blood, isolated PBMCs, or DNA extracted from either of those sample types. These data come from a study of blood T cell repertoires in COVID-19 (TCRdb year 2020). Regarding the complete study: Collaborator samples came from the United States, Italy and Spain and covered acute and convalescent phases of COVID-19. The material from the prospective study consisted of cDNA or gDNA derived from T cells, B-cell-depleted T cells, or PBMCs. Subjects who had been exposed to COVID-19, were actively infected with it, or had recovered from it provided the deeply sampled blood TCRbeta repertoires that made up the dataset. The repertoires were released in a freely available public database meant as a resource for research on the immune response to SARS-CoV-2. The samples were drawn from the first 160 participants of the ongoing ImmuneRACE study and from some 1,300 subjects provided by 6 global collaborators. A de-identified subject ID, COVID-19 status, age in years and sex were almost always included in the sample metadata. Where available, HLA class I and class II types were taken from metadata supplied by the sample provider and were not determined by assay-based typing. Results the study describes overall, beyond this receptor: Clinical and demographic metadata were provided uncurated, with the amount varying by source and participant.

Taken from cysteine to phenylalanine, the CDR3 has 14 residues. Here the CDR3 DNA is all that survives: 42 bases in frame from base 1. V sheds 1 base and J sheds 5 bases, leaving 11 bases between their ends. Taken from the germline V gene, the CDR1 and CDR2 loops are SGHNT and YENEEA. Material for sequencing was peripheral blood. The receptor was derived from a man aged 18 to 35 with COVID-19, enrolled during active disease. The rearrangement combines TRBV11-3 with TRBJ1-1; no confident D gene assignment can be made. The nucleotide sequence reads TGTGCCAGCAGCTTAGCTGGCCGCGGGACTGAAGCTTTCTTT. Its coded protein is CASSLAGRGTEAFF.